The T cell receptor beta chain under discussion was sequenced for a study of blood T cell repertoires in COVID-19. Turning to the study itself: Italy, Spain and the United States were the sources of the convalescent and acute COVID-19 samples. From T cells, B-cell-depleted T cells, or PBMCs came the material, which was cDNA or gDNA.

This CDR3 has 13 residues. Trimming removed 7 bases from V and 4 bases from J, with 13 bases in between. CDR1 is LNHDA and CDR2 is SQIVND in the germline V gene (reference sequence). Source study methods: Nucleated cell number was recorded as an estimate derived from reference gene primer amplification. Method: immunoSEQ multiplex PCR; TCRdb's copy keeps in-frame clones and lacks some. The V and J calls and clone size were taken over from that table, and D and trimming were inferred from the DNA. The sample carries about 96,000 clones, approximately 88% recorded once. V gene TRBV19 combines with J gene TRBJ1-1; D is uncertain. The sequence derives from an older woman with acute or convalescent COVID-19. Sequencing input: peripheral blood. The CDR3 protein is CASIGEYSTEAFF. The CDR3 nucleotides read TGTGCCAGTATTGGGGAGTATAGCACTGAAGCTTTCTTT.